Listed here are 5 T cell receptor beta chains from one sample, sequenced in a study of technical replicates of blood from several donors. Here immunoSEQ multiplex PCR was the method, and the copy in TCRdb shows in-frame clones only, minus some. The data show 70,000 to 85,000 clones, 97% seen once. Sequenced material: T cells isolated from PBMCs. The receptors were gathered from a human donor in good health.

V usage is TRBV2 and J usage is TRBJ2-5; 8 bases are a match to TRBD1. Germline CDR1 reads SNHLY; CDR2 reads FYNNEI. This CDR3 has 15 amino acids. Trimming cost V 1 base and J 4 bases; bases outside gene matches: 5. The CDR3 region has the DNA TGTGCCAGCAGTGAAGGGGACAGGACGGGAGAGACCCAGTACTTC. It codes for CASSEGDRTGETQYF.

The rearrangement joins TRBV6-1 to TRBJ1-5; D unresolved. CDR1 and CDR2 from the germline V gene are MNHNS and SASEGT. The CDR3 contains 15 residues. V was shortened by 2 bases and J by 4 bases, with 12 bases between the two germline ends. Written as DNA, the CDR3 is TGTGCCAGCAGTGAACCAGTCCAGAATAATCAGCCCCAGCATTTT. As protein: CASSEPVQNNQPQHF.

This chain connects TRBV28 to TRBJ2-3, with D possibly TRBD1 on 6 matching bases. V dropped 2 bases and J dropped 3 bases, with 21 bases sitting between them. Germline V gives CDR1 MDHEN, CDR2 SYDVKM. The CDR3 consists of 18 residues. This CDR3 reads CASSLKGVVGEGTDTQYF. The DNA for the CDR3 is TGTGCCAGCAGTTTAAAGGGGGTTGTGGGAGAGGGTACAGATACGCAGTATTTT.

This sequence joins TRBV18 and TRBJ2-2; D remains unclear. With 3 bases removed from V and 6 bases from J, the gap between germline ends came to 14 bases. The CDR3 has 15 residues. Germline CDR1 and CDR2: KGHSH and LQKENI. CDR3 protein: CASSPDIRGSGELFF. Here the CDR3 DNA reads TGTGCCAGCTCACCCGACATTCGTGGGTCCGGGGAGCTGTTTTTT.

CDR3 DNA sequence: TGTGCCAGCAGCTTATTTCTGGGACTCACGAGCGATTACAATGAGCAGTTCTTC. It translates to CASSLFLGLTSDYNEQFF. The chain is built from TRBV7-6 and TRBJ2-1; D is perhaps TRBD2 (6 bases). In germline, CDR1 is SGHVS, CDR2 FNYEAQ. The V end was cut by 2 bases, the J end by 4 bases, with 21 bases between. There are 18 residues in the CDR3.